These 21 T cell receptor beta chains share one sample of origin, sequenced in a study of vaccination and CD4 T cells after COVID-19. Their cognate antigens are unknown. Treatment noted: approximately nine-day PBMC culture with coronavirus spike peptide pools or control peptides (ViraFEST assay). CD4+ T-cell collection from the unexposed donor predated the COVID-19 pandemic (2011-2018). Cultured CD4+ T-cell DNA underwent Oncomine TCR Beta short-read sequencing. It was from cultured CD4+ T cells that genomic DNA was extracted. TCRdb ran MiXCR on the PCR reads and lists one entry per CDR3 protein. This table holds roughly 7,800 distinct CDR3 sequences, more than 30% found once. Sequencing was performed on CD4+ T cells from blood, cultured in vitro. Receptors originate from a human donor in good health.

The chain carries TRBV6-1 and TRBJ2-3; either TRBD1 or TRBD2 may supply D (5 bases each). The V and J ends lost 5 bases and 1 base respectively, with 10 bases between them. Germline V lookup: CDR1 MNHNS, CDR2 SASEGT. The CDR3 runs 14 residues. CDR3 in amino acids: CASSPMGGTDTQYF. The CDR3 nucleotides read TGTGCCAGCAGTCCGATGGGGGGCACAGATACGCAGTATTTT.

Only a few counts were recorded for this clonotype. The CDR3 coding sequence is TGTGCCAGCAGCCGGACCCCCGGGGACCAAGAGACCCAGTACTTC. Translation: CASSRTPGDQETQYF. The rearrangement links TRBV6-2 or TRBV6-3 to TRBJ2-5, with D possibly TRBD2 on 5 matching bases. Germline V gene sequence: CDR1 MNHEY, CDR2 SVGEGT. The CDR3 extends over 15 amino acids. The V end was cut by 6 bases, the J end by 0 bases, with 14 bases between.

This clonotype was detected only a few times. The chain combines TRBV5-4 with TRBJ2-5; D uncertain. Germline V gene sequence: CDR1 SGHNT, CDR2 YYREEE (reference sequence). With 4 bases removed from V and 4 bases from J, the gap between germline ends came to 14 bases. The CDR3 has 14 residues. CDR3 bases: TGTGCCAGCAGCGGAATAGAGCTTGGAGAGACCCAGTACTTC. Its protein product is CASSGIELGETQYF.

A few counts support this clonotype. CDR3 amino acids: CSPDGSGGDTQYF. Written as DNA, the CDR3 is TGCAGTCCCGACGGCAGCGGGGGAGATACGCAGTATTTT. The gene calls are TRBV20-1 and TRBJ2-3, with 8 bases identical to TRBD2. The ends lost 8 bases at V and 5 bases at J; junction bases unmatched: 9. Germline V gene data show CDR1 as DFQATT and CDR2 as SNEGSKA (reference sequence). The CDR3 runs 13 residues.

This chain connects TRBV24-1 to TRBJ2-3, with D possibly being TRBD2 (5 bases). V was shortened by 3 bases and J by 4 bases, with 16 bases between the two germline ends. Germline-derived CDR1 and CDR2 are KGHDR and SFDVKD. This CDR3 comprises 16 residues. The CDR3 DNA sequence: TGTGCCACCAGTGATCTTCGTCGTGGTAGCGCAGATACGCAGTATTTT. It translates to CATSDLRRGSADTQYF.

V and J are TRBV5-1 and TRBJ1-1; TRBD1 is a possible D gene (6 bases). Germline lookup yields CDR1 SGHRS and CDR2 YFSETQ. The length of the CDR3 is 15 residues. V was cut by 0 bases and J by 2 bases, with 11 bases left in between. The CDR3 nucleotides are TGCGCCAGCAGCTTGGCCGGGGGGCGTAACACTGAAGCTTTCTTT. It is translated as CASSLAGGRNTEAFF.

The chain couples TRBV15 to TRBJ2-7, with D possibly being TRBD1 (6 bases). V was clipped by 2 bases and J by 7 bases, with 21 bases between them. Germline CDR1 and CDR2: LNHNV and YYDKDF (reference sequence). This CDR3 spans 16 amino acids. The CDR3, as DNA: TGTGCCACCAGCAGATCCCCATCTCAGGGGTCGAGGGAGCAGTACTTC. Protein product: CATSRSPSQGSREQYF.

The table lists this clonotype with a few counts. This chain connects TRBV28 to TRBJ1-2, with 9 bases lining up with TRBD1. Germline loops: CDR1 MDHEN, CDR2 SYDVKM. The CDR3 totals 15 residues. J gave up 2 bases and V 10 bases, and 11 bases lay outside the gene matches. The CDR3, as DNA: TGTGCCACCCCCCCTCCTACAGGGGGCAACTATGGCTACACCTTC. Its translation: CATPPPTGGNYGYTF.

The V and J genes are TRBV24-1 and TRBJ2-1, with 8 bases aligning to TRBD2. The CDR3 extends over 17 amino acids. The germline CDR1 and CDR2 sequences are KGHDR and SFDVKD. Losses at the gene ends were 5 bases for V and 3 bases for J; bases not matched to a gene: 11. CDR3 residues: CATSGTASGTSYNEQFF. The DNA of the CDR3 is TGTGCCACCAGTGGCACGGCGTCCGGGACTAGCTACAATGAGCAGTTCTTC.

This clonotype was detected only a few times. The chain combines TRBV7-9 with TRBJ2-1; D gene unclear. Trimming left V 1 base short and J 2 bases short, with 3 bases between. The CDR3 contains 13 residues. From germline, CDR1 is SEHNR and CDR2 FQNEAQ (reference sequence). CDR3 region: CASSLGTYNEQFF. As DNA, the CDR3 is TGTGCCAGCAGCTTAGGTACCTACAATGAGCAGTTCTTC.

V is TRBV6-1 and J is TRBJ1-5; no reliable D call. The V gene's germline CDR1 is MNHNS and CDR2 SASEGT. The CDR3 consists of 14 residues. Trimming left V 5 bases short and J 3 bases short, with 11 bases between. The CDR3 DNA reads TGTGCCAGCAGTCCGACGGAGTACAATCAGCCCCAGCATTTT. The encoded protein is CASSPTEYNQPQHF.

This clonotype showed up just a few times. The CDR3 is CASSPTDRGAVGYTF. CDR3 coding DNA: TGTGCCAGCAGTCCCACGGACAGGGGCGCAGTTGGCTACACCTTC. The chain carries TRBV25-1 and TRBJ1-2; 9 nucleotides align to TRBD1. The V and J ends lost 5 bases and 7 bases, in that order; junction bases with no gene match: 11. The CDR3 extends over 15 amino acids. CDR1 and CDR2 from the germline V gene are MGHDK and SYGVNS.

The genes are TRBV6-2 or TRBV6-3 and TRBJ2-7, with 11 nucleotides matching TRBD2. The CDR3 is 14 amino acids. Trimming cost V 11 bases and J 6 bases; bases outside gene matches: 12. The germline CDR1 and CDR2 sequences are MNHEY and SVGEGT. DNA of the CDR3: TGTGCCGGGAGTCTAGCGGGAGGAGCGTCCGAGCAGTACTTC. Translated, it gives CAGSLAGGASEQYF.

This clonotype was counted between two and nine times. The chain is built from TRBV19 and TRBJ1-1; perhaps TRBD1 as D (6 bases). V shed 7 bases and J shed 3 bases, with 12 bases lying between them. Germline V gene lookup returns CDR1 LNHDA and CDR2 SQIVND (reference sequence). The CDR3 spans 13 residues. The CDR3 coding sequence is TGTGCCAGTAACAGGGAGGGGGACACTGAAGCTTTCTTT. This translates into CASNREGDTEAFF. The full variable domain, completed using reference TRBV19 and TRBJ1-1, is DGGITQSPKYLFRKEGQNVTLSCEQNLNHDAMYWYRQDPGQGLRLIYYSQIVNDFQKGDIAEGYSVSREKKESFPLTVTSAQKNPTAFYLCASNREGDTEAFFGQGTRLTVV.

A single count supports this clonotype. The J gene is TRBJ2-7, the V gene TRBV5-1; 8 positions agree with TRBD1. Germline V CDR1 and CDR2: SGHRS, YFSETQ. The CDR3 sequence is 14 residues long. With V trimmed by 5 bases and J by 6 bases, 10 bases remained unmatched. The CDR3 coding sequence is TGCGCCAGCAGACCCTCTCAGGGGGCTTTCGAGCAGTACTTC. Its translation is CASRPSQGAFEQYF.

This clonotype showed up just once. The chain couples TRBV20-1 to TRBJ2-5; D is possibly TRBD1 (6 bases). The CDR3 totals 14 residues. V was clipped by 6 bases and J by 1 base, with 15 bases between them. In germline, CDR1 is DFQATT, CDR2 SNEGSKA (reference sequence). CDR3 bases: TGCAGTGCAATCAACGGACAGAGCCAAGAGACCCAGTACTTC. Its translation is CSAINGQSQETQYF.

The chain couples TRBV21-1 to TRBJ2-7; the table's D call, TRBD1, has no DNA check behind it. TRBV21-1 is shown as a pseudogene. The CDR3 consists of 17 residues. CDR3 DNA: TGTGCCAGCAGCAAAAGTAAGGACAGGGGTCCCTTCTACGAGCAGTACTTC. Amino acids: CASSKSKDRGPFYEQYF.

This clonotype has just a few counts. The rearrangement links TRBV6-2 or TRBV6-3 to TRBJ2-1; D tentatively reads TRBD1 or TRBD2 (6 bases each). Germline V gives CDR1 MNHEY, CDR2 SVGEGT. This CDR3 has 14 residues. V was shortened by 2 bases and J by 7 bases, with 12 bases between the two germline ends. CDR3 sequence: CASSYLTGRNEQFF. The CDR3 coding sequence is TGTGCCAGCAGTTACCTTACAGGGAGGAATGAGCAGTTCTTC.

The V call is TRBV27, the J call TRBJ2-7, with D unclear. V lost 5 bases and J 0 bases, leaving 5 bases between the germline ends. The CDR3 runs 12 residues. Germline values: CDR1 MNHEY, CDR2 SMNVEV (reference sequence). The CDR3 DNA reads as TGTGCCAGCAGTGAGAGCTCCTACGAGCAGTACTTC. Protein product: CASSESSYEQYF.

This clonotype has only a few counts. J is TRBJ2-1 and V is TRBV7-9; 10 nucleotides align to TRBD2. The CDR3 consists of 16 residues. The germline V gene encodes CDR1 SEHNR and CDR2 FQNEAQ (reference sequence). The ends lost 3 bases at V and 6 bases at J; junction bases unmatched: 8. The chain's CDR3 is CASSLWASGSSNEQFF. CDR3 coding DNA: TGTGCCAGCAGCTTGTGGGCTAGCGGGAGCTCCAATGAGCAGTTCTTC.

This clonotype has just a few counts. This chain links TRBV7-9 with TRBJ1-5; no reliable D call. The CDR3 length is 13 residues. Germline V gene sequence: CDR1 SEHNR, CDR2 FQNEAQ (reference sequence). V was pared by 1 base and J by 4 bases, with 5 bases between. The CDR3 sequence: CASSLDGNQPQHF. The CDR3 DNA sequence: TGTGCCAGCAGCTTAGACGGGAATCAGCCCCAGCATTTT.